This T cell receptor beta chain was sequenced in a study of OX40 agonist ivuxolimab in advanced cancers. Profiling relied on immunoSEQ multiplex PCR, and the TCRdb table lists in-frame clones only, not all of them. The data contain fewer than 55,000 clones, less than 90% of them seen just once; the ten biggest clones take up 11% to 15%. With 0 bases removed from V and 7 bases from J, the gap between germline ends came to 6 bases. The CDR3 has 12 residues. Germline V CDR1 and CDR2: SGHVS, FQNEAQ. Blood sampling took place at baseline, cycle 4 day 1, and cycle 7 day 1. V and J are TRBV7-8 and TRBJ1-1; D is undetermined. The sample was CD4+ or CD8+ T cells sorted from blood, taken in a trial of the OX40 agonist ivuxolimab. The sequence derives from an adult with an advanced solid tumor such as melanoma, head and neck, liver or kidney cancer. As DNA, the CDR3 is TGTGCCAGCAGCTTAGCCTGGGGTGAAGCTTTCTTT. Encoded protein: CASSLAWGEAFF.